The text below deals with one T cell receptor (beta chain). The antigen remains unidentified. The sample comes from a study of T cells after yellow fever vaccination. General study points: Weaker overall, the secondary response nonetheless peaked faster (day 5 versus 15). Re-detected after boosting: most primary clones, 96% of CD4 and about 85% of CD8. There was a small share of clonotypes that showed up in both the CD4 and CD8 compartments.

The CDR3 is 11 residues long. Per the germline V gene, CDR1 is LGHDT and CDR2 is YNNKEL (reference sequence). V gave up 7 bases and J gave up 7 bases, with 11 bases separating them. A universal primer site and UMIs were added as TCR cDNA was made by 5'RACE template switching. MiXCR was run by TCRdb on the 5' RACE reads, yielding one entry per CDR3 protein. The table has under 300,000 distinct CDR3 sequences, 10% to 15% seen once; the top ten hold around 0.49%. This chain joins TRBV3-1 and TRBJ2-7; D gene ambiguous. This specimen was CD4+ T cells sorted from PBMCs, taken 45 days after the yellow fever booster vaccination. This receptor was identified in a man in his thirties or forties who received the YFV17D yellow fever vaccine. CDR3 sequence: CASNSGREQYF. The CDR3 region has the DNA TGTGCCAGCAACTCAGGTCGTGAGCAGTACTTC.